A single T cell receptor beta chain is shown here with its context. Clones were sequenced by immunoSEQ multiplex PCR, and TCRdb holds only the in-frame ones, with some missing. The sample lists about 1.9 million clones; 90% to 95% were seen once. Naive-designated CD8 cells lacked CD45RO, were positively enriched for CCR7, and omitted terminally differentiated effector memory CD45RA+ cells. These data belong to a study of shared clonotypes between healthy human individuals. The CDR3 is made up of 17 amino acids. V gave up 3 bases and J gave up 0 bases, with 15 bases separating them. Looked up from germline, CDR1 is MNHNS and CDR2 is SASEGT.

This TCR was sampled from a man aged 18 to 29 in good health. Some clones in this sample may be carry-over from other donors' samples. The specimen sequenced was naive CD8+ T cells from PBMCs. This chain connects TRBV6-1 to TRBJ1-5; possible D gene TRBD1, 5 bases. The CDR3 loop reads CASSEGTRQYSNQPQHF. The CDR3 DNA reads TGTGCCAGCAGTGAGGGGACCAGACAGTATAGCAATCAGCCCCAGCATTTT.